The present entry profiles one T cell receptor beta chain with its context. The antigen this receptor binds is unknown. No base quality values were provided; no much bigger clone lies one nucleotide off. Per the germline V gene (reference sequence), LNHDA is the CDR1 and SQIVND is the CDR2. V is cut back by 5 bases and J by 7 bases, with 1 base in the junction unmatched. Including the terminal cysteine and phenylalanine, the CDR3 comprises 11 residues. Just the 33-base CDR3 DNA is kept, in frame starting at base 1. The record originates from a study of PD-1 blockade in classical Hodgkin lymphoma (dated by TCRdb to between 2020 and 2021). In terms of the full investigation: Nivolumab dosing was 3 mg/kg intravenously every 2 weeks, continuing until either disease progression or unacceptable toxicity. A peripheral blood immune signature of response to PD-1 blockade in classical Hodgkin lymphoma was defined using TCR beta sequencing and CyTOF. The study at large found these results: By C4D1, a significant rise was seen in CD4+ TCR diversity but not in CD8+ TCR diversity (p=0.0027 vs p=0.16), and the rise was most apparent among complete responders (p=0.02). Baseline TCR diversity was reported to be lower in newly diagnosed patients than in healthy donors, and even lower in relapsed/refractory patients. The study covered only a single clinical trial cohort, and the causes of the repertoire differences, possibly disease activity or prior therapy, were still not defined. Lower diversity was seen in patients whose nivolumab began less than 1 year after ASCT, and these patients were left out of later analyses so that immune reconstitution would not confound the results. Trial patients with a complete response had baseline diversity similar to that of newly diagnosed patients, while partial responders and progressors had significantly lower diversity.

The Qiagen DNeasy kit was used to extract genomic DNA from unsorted PBMCs and from the negatively selected CD4+ and CD8+ fractions. Amplification of TCR beta CDR3 regions was done by immunoSEQ multiplex PCR with primers that anneal to V and J segments. A synthetic immune receptor repertoire was used to minimize amplification bias, and any residual bias was removed computationally once sequencing was done. The study's own analysis went as follows. Custom Python scripts were used to quantify repertoire diversity as the Shannon entropy index. Unsorted, CD4+ and CD8+ repertoires were analyzed separately, except for combined analyses in which CD4+ and CD8+ sequences were merged in silico. Clonal expansion was defined as a frequency increase of at least 2-fold after treatment compared with C1D1, and clones undetected at baseline were assigned a pseudocount of 0.5. Singleton clones were defined as clones with 0 or 1 copy at C1D1, and non-singleton clones were defined as clones with 2 or more copies. Clones expanded in unsorted samples were labelled as CD4+, CD8+ or unknown by matching protein sequences in sorted samples from the same patient. Wilcoxon tests on paired samples were used to test changes in diversity from C1D1 to C4D1. This is the immuneACCESS table as TCRdb keeps it, with only in-frame sequences that have V and J called. A part of the clones is gone; compared with another copy, unresolved V genes explain less than half, and the rest is unexplained. V, J and clone size derive from that table, while D and trimming were established from the DNA sequence. The sample has about 13,000 clones on record, around four fifths of them singletons. 24% of the sample goes to the ten largest clones.

Per the publication, the time point label means: cycle 1 day 1 (C1D1), immediately before nivolumab initiation. Every trial patient had relapsed after autologous stem cell transplantation, and cohorts A, B and C differed in prior brentuximab vedotin exposure. CD8+ T cells were purified from thawed PBMCs by magnetic negative selection with a Miltenyi CD8+ T cell isolation kit. The trial cohort included 50 or so patients with relapsed/refractory classical Hodgkin lymphoma, and each patient had a best overall response of complete response, partial response or progressive disease. Trial patients were treated with single-agent nivolumab in the multi-cohort phase II CheckMate 205 trial. Best overall response was determined by an independent review committee according to the 2007 International Working Group response criteria. Trial PBMCs were collected just before the start of nivolumab (C1D1) and during therapy at cycle 2 day 1 and cycle 4 day 1. Peripheral blood was collected in 8 mL Vacutainer Cell Preparation Tubes, from which PBMCs were isolated by centrifugation and then cryopreserved. Purified CD4+ and CD8+ fractions were prepared only for cases in which an additional PBMC sample was available. On LS columns in a quadroMACS separator, the magnetically labelled cells were depleted, and the flow-through was collected as the purified fraction.

This receptor chain uses TRBV19 and TRBJ1-2, and TRBD1 matches 7 of the central bases. This TCR was recovered from a human donor with classical Hodgkin lymphoma. The sample in question was CD8+ T cells from blood, obtained at baseline. The CDR3 is CASSEGAGYTF. The nucleotide sequence reads as follows: TGTGCCAGTAGTGAGGGGGCTGGCTACACCTTC.